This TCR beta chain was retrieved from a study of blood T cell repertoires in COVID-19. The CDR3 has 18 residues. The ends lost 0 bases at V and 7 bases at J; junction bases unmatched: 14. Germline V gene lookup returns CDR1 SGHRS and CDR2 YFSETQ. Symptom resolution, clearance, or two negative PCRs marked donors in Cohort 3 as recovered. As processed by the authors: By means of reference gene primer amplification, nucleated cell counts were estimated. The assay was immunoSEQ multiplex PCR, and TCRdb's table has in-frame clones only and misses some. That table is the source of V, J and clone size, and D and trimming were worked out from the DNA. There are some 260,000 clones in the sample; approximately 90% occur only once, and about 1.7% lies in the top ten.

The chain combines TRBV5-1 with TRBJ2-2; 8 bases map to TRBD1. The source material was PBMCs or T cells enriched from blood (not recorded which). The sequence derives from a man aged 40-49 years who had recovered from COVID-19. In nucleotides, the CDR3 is TGCGCCAGCAGCTTGGTAGTACTGGCAGGGGGCGCAGGCGGGGAGCTGTTTTTT. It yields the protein CASSLVVLAGGAGGELFF.